These 27 T cell receptor beta chains originate from one sample sequenced in a study of human T cells and chemical hapten exposure (TCRdb year 2021). The time point label here, explained by the study, means: patch test 2, 6 weeks after DPC sensitization. The sample's treatment or condition label, decoded: therapeutic diphenylcyclopropenone sensitization with weekly scalp DPC. Library construction relied on RACE. The run used a NextSeq 500. The raw public data were reprocessed by TCRdb itself: fastp quality trimming at Q25, MiXCR clonotype calling, in-frame beta chains only. When rows share a CDR3 protein, they turn into one entry using the most common DNA and genes. Within this sample are 85,000 to 100,000 distinct CDR3 sequences, with about 10% of them counted one time only. 2.2% of the sample comes from the top ten. Sequences were derived from whole blood, sampled in connection with sensitization to the hapten diphenylcyclopropenone (DPC). The receptors were sampled from a middle-aged man with alopecia areata. Some clones in this sample may be carry-over from other donors' samples.

The V gene is TRBV30, the J gene TRBJ1-2; a possible D gene is TRBD1 (5 bases). The CDR3 sequence is 14 residues long. The V end was cut by 3 bases, the J end by 0 bases, with 11 bases between. Per the germline V gene, CDR1 is GTSNPN and CDR2 is SVGIG (reference sequence). The CDR3 DNA reads as TGTGCCTGGAGCTCAGGGTCAGCTAACTATGGCTACACCTTC. Amino acid sequence: CAWSSGSANYGYTF.

This clonotype was observed a handful of times. The chain has TRBV12-3 or TRBV12-4 and TRBJ1-6, with unresolved D. The CDR3 extends over 14 amino acids. Trimming removed 5 bases from V and 0 bases from J, with 5 bases in between. The DNA for the CDR3 is TGTGCCAGCAGTGAGAGCTCCTATAATTCACCCCTCCACTTT. Translated: CASSESSYNSPLHF.

This clonotype was picked up many times. The chain carries TRBV18 and TRBJ1-4; no clear D. The germline V gene encodes CDR1 KGHSH and CDR2 LQKENI. Trimming cost V 3 bases and J 8 bases, with 13 bases left between them. The CDR3 sequence is 14 residues long. This CDR3 is CASSPTNTGEKLFF. CDR3 in DNA: TGTGCCAGCTCACCTACGAACACTGGCGAAAAACTGTTTTTT. Full variable domain (rest looked up from reference TRBV18 and TRBJ1-4): NAGVMQNPRHLVRRRGQEARLRCSPMKGHSHVYWYRQLPEEGLKFMVYLQKENIIDESGMPKERFSAEFPKEGPSILRIQQVVRGDSAAYFCASSPTNTGEKLFFGSGTQLSVL.

The J gene is TRBJ2-2, the V gene TRBV20-1; 7 nucleotides line up with TRBD2. This CDR3 spans 13 amino acids. CDR1 is DFQATT, CDR2 SNEGSKA, per germline (reference sequence). Unmatched junction bases numbered 7, after V lost 5 bases and J lost 7 bases. The CDR3 DNA sequence: TGCAGTGCTCAGACTAGCACTGACGGGGAGCTGTTTTTT. Protein: CSAQTSTDGELFF.

This rearrangement joins TRBV7-2 to TRBJ2-7; TRBD2 aligns across 10 bases. After removal of 0 bases from V and 4 bases from J, the junction contained 0 bases not matched to a gene. Germline V gives CDR1 SGHTA, CDR2 FQGNSA. The CDR3 contains 14 residues. CDR3 region: CASSLASGRYEQYF. CDR3 DNA sequence: TGTGCCAGCAGCTTAGCTAGCGGGAGGTACGAGCAGTACTTC. Combining the CDR3 with reference TRBV7-2 and TRBJ2-7 gives the whole variable domain GAGVSQSPSNKVTEKGKDVELRCDPISGHTALYWYRQSLGQGLEFLIYFQGNSAPDKSGLPSDRFSAERTGGSVSTLTIQRTQQEDSAVYLCASSLASGRYEQYFGPGTRLTVT.

This chain uses TRBV12-3 or TRBV12-4 with TRBJ2-2; D gene uncertain. The CDR3 is made up of 14 amino acids. V lost 4 bases and J 6 bases, leaving 12 bases between the germline ends. The CDR3 protein is CASSSGPKSGELFF. As DNA, the CDR3 is TGTGCCAGCAGTTCCGGGCCGAAATCCGGGGAGCTGTTTTTT.

J is TRBJ1-2 and V is TRBV7-2; possible D gene TRBD1, 5 bases. Germline assignment: CDR1 SGHTA and CDR2 FQGNSA. V was cut by 3 bases and J by 3 bases, with 20 bases left in between. The CDR3 sequence is 17 residues long. CDR3 amino acids: CASSFGGTISPYYGYTF. The CDR3 nucleotides read TGTGCCAGCAGCTTTGGAGGGACCATAAGTCCGTACTATGGCTACACCTTC. Combining the CDR3 with reference TRBV7-2 and TRBJ1-2 gives the whole variable domain GAGVSQSPSNKVTEKGKDVELRCDPISGHTALYWYRQSLGQGLEFLIYFQGNSAPDKSGLPSDRFSAERTGGSVSTLTIQRTQQEDSAVYLCASSFGGTISPYYGYTFGSGTRLTVV.

This clonotype was seen at least ten times. This sequence joins TRBV27 and TRBJ2-7; TRBD1 agrees at 7 bases. Trimming removed 5 bases from V and 0 bases from J; junction bases left unmatched: 7. The germline CDR1 and CDR2 sequences are MNHEY and SMNVEV (reference sequence). The CDR3 has 15 amino acids. The DNA of the CDR3 is TGTGCCAGCAGTACGGACAGGTTACGCTCCTACGAGCAGTACTTC. Translation: CASSTDRLRSYEQYF.

This clonotype has only a few counts. The genes are TRBV15 and TRBJ2-1, with unresolved D. Germline CDR1 LNHNV, CDR2 YYDKDF (reference sequence). There are 13 residues in the CDR3. V was clipped by 4 bases and J by 9 bases, with 13 bases between them. The DNA of the CDR3 is TGTGCCACCAGCACGGACCCCAGCCGTGAGCAGTTCTTC. It specifies CATSTDPSREQFF.

As regards this clonotype: A read error is possible here, since a much larger clone lies one base away. This chain connects TRBV18 to TRBJ1-1, with D possibly TRBD1 on 5 matching bases. The CDR3 covers 18 residues. Trimming removed 9 bases at V and 5 bases at J, with 31 bases between. Germline V lookup: CDR1 KGHSH, CDR2 LQKENI. For the CDR3, the DNA is TGTGCCAGTTATCAACGCCAGGGCACCGGGAACGAGGTGACTGAAGCTTTCTTT. This codes for CASYQRQGTGNEVTEAFF.

The chain uses TRBV28 and TRBJ2-7; 10 positions match TRBD1. After removal of 4 bases from V and 5 bases from J, the junction contained 8 bases not matched to a gene. The germline gives CDR1 MDHEN, CDR2 SYDVKM. The CDR3 covers 15 residues. The CDR3 region is CASSSPGTGENEQYF. For the CDR3, the DNA is TGTGCCAGCAGTTCCCCCGGGACAGGGGAAAACGAGCAGTACTTC. The full variable domain, in which reference TRBV28 and TRBJ2-7 provide the parts outside the CDR3, is DVKVTQSSRYLVKRTGEKVFLECVQDMDHENMFWYRQDPGLGLRLIYFSYDVKMKEKGDIPEGYSVSREKKERFSLILESASTNQTSMYLCASSSPGTGENEQYFGPGTRLTVT.

V usage is TRBV5-1 and J usage is TRBJ1-2; 7 nucleotides line up with TRBD1. Per the germline V gene, CDR1 is SGHRS and CDR2 is YFSETQ. V trimming: 4 bases; J trimming: 2 bases; junction bases outside the gene matches: 8. This CDR3 spans 15 amino acids. CDR3 nucleotide sequence: TGCGCCAGCAGCGAGGGGACAGCTACCAACTATGGCTACACCTTC. It codes for CASSEGTATNYGYTF.

This clonotype was seen more than once but under ten times. The chain couples TRBV2 to TRBJ2-7; TRBD1 is a possible D gene (5 bases). V was shortened by 4 bases and J by 6 bases, with 16 bases between the two germline ends. CDR1 is SNHLY, CDR2 FYNNEI, per germline. The CDR3 totals 14 residues. This chain's CDR3 is CASSVRLDDSEQYV. CDR3 nucleotides: TGTGCCAGCAGTGTCCGACTTGACGACAGCGAGCAGTACGTC.

This clonotype came up many times. This chain uses TRBV19 with TRBJ1-6; D unclear. The CDR3 sequence is 15 residues long. Germline loops: CDR1 LNHDA, CDR2 SQIVND (reference sequence). V shed 3 bases and J shed 6 bases, with 12 bases lying between them. DNA of the CDR3: TGTGCCAGTAGTATCCCCCAGGTGGTTAATTCACCCCTCCACTTT. Protein: CASSIPQVVNSPLHF.

The V gene is TRBV29-1, the J gene TRBJ2-4, with TRBD1 matching 8 bases. There are 13 residues in the CDR3. V dropped 6 bases and J dropped 2; count of bases not matched to a gene: 3. Germline CDR1 and CDR2: SQVTM and ANQGSEA. CDR3 loop: CSVGQGSKNIQYF. The CDR3 DNA is TGCAGCGTAGGACAGGGATCCAAAAACATTCAGTACTTC. Using reference TRBV29-1 and TRBJ2-4 for the parts outside the CDR3, the full variable domain is SAVISQKPSRDICQRGTSLTIQCQVDSQVTMMFWYRQQPGQSLTLIATANQGSEATYESGFVIDKFPISRPNLTFSTLTVSNMSPEDSSIYLCSVGQGSKNIQYFGAGTRLSVL.

The chain combines TRBV7-2 with TRBJ2-1; the D is unclear. This CDR3 is 14 amino acids long. Germline lookup yields CDR1 SGHTA and CDR2 FQGNSA. V was pared by 3 bases and J by 0 bases, with 6 bases between. The CDR3 DNA sequence: TGTGCCAGCAGCTTTGCGGACTCCTACAATGAGCAGTTCTTC. As protein: CASSFADSYNEQFF.

The chain joins TRBV7-2 to TRBJ2-1, with unresolved D. The CDR3 loop spans 13 amino acids. CDR1 is SGHTA, CDR2 FQGNSA, per germline. V was shortened by 2 bases and J by 12 bases, with 14 bases between the two germline ends. CDR3 in amino acids: CASSLSAQKGQFF. The CDR3 region has the DNA TGTGCCAGCAGCTTATCCGCCCAAAAAGGGCAGTTCTTC. The full variable domain, with the rest looked up from reference TRBV7-2 and TRBJ2-1, is GAGVSQSPSNKVTEKGKDVELRCDPISGHTALYWYRQSLGQGLEFLIYFQGNSAPDKSGLPSDRFSAERTGGSVSTLTIQRTQQEDSAVYLCASSLSAQKGQFFGPGTRLTVL.

This clonotype turned up a few times. This rearrangement joins TRBV7-9 to TRBJ2-5; D is undetermined. Trimming removed 1 base from V and 2 bases from J, with 8 bases in between. Per germline, CDR1 SEHNR and CDR2 FQNEAQ (reference sequence). The CDR3 totals 14 residues. This chain's CDR3 is CASSLVLGQETQYF. The CDR3, as DNA: TGTGCCAGCAGCTTAGTCTTAGGGCAAGAGACCCAGTACTTC. Complete variable domain (other parts from reference TRBV7-9 and TRBJ2-5): DTGVSQNPRHKITKRGQNVTFRCDPISEHNRLYWYRQTLGQGPEFLTYFQNEAQLEKSRLLSDRFSAERPKGSFSTLEIQRTEQGDSAMYLCASSLVLGQETQYFGPGTRLLVL.

The V call is TRBV7-2, the J call TRBJ1-5; the D is unclear. Looked up from germline, CDR1 is SGHTA and CDR2 is FQGNSA. V was trimmed by 5 bases and J by 5 bases, leaving 13 bases between them. This CDR3 comprises 14 residues. The CDR3 coding sequence is TGTGCCAGCAGCGCTCGCGACGGCTATCAGCCCCAGCATTTT. Translated, it gives CASSARDGYQPQHF.

As regards this clonotype: One end of the junction is discordant with germline, which a read error may explain. The chain uses TRBV10-3 and TRBJ2-3, with TRBD2 matching over 9 bases. CDR3 length: 16 amino acids. Germline CDR1 and CDR2: ENHRY and SYGVKD. The CDR3 DNA reads TGTGCCATCAGCGAGGAACTAAGCGGGAGGTCTGGGACGCGGTATTTT. Its protein product is CAISEELSGRSGTRYF.

This clonotype was seen a handful of times. The chain uses TRBV4-3 and TRBJ2-3; 9 bases align to TRBD2. The J segment lost 6 bases and the V segment lost 1 base, leaving 5 bases of the junction unmatched. There are 15 residues in the CDR3. Germline V gene sequence: CDR1 LGHNA, CDR2 YSLEER. CDR3 region: CASSQGVAGVDTQYF. The CDR3 DNA reads TGCGCCAGCAGCCAAGGAGTAGCGGGAGTGGATACGCAGTATTTT.

The V and J genes are TRBV12-3 or TRBV12-4 and TRBJ1-1, with D perhaps TRBD1 (5 bases). V was pared by 6 bases and J by 1 base, with 18 bases between. The CDR3 runs to 16 residues. In DNA form, the CDR3 reads TGTGCCAGCAGGCAAGGGTCTCCCGGGGGGAACACTGAAGCTTTCTTT. Translated: CASRQGSPGGNTEAFF.

The V gene is TRBV10-3, the J gene TRBJ2-3; 9 bases line up with TRBD2. The length of the CDR3 is 15 residues. CDR1 is ENHRY and CDR2 is SYGVKD in the germline V gene. The V and J ends lost 3 bases and 4 bases, in that order; junction bases with no gene match: 5. The CDR3 reads CAISDLAGEPDTQYF. CDR3 bases: TGTGCCATCAGTGATTTAGCGGGAGAGCCAGATACGCAGTATTTT.

The rearrangement joins TRBV25-1 to TRBJ2-2, with 13 nucleotides matching TRBD2. Germline trimming cut 4 bases from V and 4 bases from J; bases unmatched to any gene: 9. The germline gives CDR1 MGHDK, CDR2 SYGVNS. The CDR3 consists of 18 residues. For the CDR3, the DNA is TGTGCCAGCAGTGCCGAGATACTAGCGGGAGGGTCCACCGGGGAGCTGTTTTTT. Residues: CASSAEILAGGSTGELFF.

This chain connects TRBV6-2 or TRBV6-3 to TRBJ2-7, with 12 bases that match TRBD2. The CDR3 runs 16 residues. Losses at the gene ends were 5 bases for V and 1 base for J; bases not matched to a gene: 6. CDR1 is MNHEY and CDR2 is SVGEGT in the germline V gene. In DNA form, the CDR3 reads TGTGCCAGCAGTAAGACTAGCGGGAGCCCTTCCTACGAGCAGTACTTC. The encoded protein is CASSKTSGSPSYEQYF.

V and J are TRBV18 and TRBJ2-3, with D possibly being TRBD2 (6 bases). Trimming took 1 base from V and 5 from J, leaving 13 bases between them. The CDR3 runs to 15 residues. Germline values: CDR1 KGHSH, CDR2 LQKENI. The CDR3 DNA sequence: TGTGCCAGCTCACCACTCCCGGGAGATGAAGATACGCAGTATTTT. Its translation: CASSPLPGDEDTQYF.

The chain employs TRBV12-3 or TRBV12-4 and TRBJ2-1; perhaps D is TRBD1 or TRBD2 (5 bases each). Trimming pared 7 bases from V and 0 bases from J, leaving 13 bases between. The CDR3 contains 15 residues. The CDR3 bases are TGTGCCAGCATTCGGGACGCTTCCTCCTACAATGAGCAGTTCTTC. This gives the protein CASIRDASSYNEQFF.